This T cell receptor (beta chain) was identified during a study of T-cell reconstitution after alpha-beta-depleted transplantation in children. There are a few counts of this clonotype. TCRbeta library preparation incorporated unique molecular identifiers. TCRdb redid the calling of the PCR reads with MiXCR, one entry per CDR3 protein. Of 380,000 or so distinct CDR3 sequences in the sample, roughly 13% are singletons; the top ten hold around 4%. The CDR3 is 13 residues long. V lost 0 bases to trimming and J lost 3 bases, with 7 bases between them. CDR1 is SGHRS, CDR2 YFSETQ, per germline. This chain uses TRBV5-1 with TRBJ2-7; D gene uncertain. The clonotype comes from a human donor who donated a stem cell graft to a child with Fanconi anemia. The sample was PBMCs, taken from the stem cell graft. Here the CDR3 DNA reads TGCGCCAGCAGCTTGGGGAGAGACTACGAGCAGTACGTC. This translates into CASSLGRDYEQYV.